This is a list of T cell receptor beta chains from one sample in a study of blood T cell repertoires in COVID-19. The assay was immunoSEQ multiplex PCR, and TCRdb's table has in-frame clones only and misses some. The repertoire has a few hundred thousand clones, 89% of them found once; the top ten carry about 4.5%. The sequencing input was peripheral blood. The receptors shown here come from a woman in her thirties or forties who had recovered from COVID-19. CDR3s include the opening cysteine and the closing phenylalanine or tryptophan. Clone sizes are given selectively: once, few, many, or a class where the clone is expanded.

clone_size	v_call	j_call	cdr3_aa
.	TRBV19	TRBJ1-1	CASTLYGTEAFF
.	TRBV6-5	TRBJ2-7	CASSYFPGGSYEQYF
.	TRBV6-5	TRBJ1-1	CASSYSETGLGAFF
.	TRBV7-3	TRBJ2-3	CASSPGTGKDTQYF
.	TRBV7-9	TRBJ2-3	CASNPEGVSTDTQYF
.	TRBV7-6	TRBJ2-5	CASSLVGAGAGTQYF
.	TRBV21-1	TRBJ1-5	CASSISGQPQHF
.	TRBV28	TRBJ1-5	CASSSYGVPRTGQPQHF
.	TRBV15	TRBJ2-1	CATSRDPGQGDEQFF
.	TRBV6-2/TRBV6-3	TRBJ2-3	CASSYSPTSGSDTQYF
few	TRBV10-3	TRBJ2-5	CASSPSQGTSETQYF
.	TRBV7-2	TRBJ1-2	CASSPTIGGSGGYTF
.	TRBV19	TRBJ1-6	CASRGAAFYNSPLHF
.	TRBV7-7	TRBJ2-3	CASSASTGIFSTDTQYF
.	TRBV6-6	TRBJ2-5	CASSYYWGSQETQYF
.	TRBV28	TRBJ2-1	CASSSHLAGGDNEQFF
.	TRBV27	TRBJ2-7	CASRSHYEQYF
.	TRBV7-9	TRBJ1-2	CASSRDREGYTF
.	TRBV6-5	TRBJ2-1	CASALAAYNEQFF
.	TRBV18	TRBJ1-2	CASSPYTTGSNYGYTF
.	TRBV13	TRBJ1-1	CASSLGLDRGAFF
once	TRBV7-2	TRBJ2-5	CASSFMQGMKETQYF
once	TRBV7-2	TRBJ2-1	CASNDYLYNEQFF
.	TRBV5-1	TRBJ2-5	CASTDREETQYF
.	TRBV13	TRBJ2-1	CASSLVSGGAYNEQFF
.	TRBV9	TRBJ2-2	CASSVRREDTGELFF
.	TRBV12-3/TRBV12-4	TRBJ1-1	CASNRGGDTEAFF
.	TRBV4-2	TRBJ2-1	CASSQDLAGGYNEQFF
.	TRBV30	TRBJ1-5	CAWRTGSSNQPQHF
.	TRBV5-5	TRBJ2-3	CASIGSWNEDTQYF
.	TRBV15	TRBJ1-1	CATSSSSGGTEAFF
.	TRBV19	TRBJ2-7	CASSDGSEKGEVQYF
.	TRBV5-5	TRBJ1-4	CASSLAGLEKLFF
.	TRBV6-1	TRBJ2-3	CASSEISLRTGRWDTQYF
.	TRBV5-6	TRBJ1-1	CASSFGGTEAFF
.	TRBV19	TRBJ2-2	CASSIDSRNTGELFF